These 4 T cell receptor beta chains share one sample of origin, sequenced in a study of siplizumab effects on memory and regulatory T cells. Sequencing was performed with immunoSEQ multiplex PCR; in TCRdb, only in-frame clones are kept and a portion is missing. Of tens of thousands of clones listed, roughly 87% are singletons. The sequenced material came from Tregs sorted from blood. The receptors derive from a human donor in good health.

The chain recombines TRBV4-2 with TRBJ1-1, with a weak D call TRBD1 (5 bases). From germline, CDR1 is LGHNA and CDR2 YNFKEQ. The CDR3 covers 16 residues. Trimming stripped 4 bases from V and 3 bases from J, with 18 bases between. CDR3 sequence reads: CASSPQAPGSDTEAFF. CDR3 nucleotide sequence: TGTGCCAGCAGCCCCCAAGCCCCAGGGTCGGACACTGAAGCTTTCTTT.

The chain is built from TRBV4-1 and TRBJ2-7, with TRBD2 as a possible D gene (5 bases). The germline V and J ends were trimmed by 0 bases and 6 bases, with 6 bases remaining between them. Germline values: CDR1 MGHRA, CDR2 YSYEKL. The CDR3 runs to 12 residues. CDR3 region: CASSQEGSEQYF. CDR3 DNA: TGCGCCAGCAGCCAAGAAGGGAGCGAGCAGTACTTC.

This clone has only one observation. The chain carries TRBV9 and TRBJ2-5, with D possibly being TRBD2 (5 bases). From germline, CDR1 is SGDLS and CDR2 YYNGEE. The CDR3 length is 16 residues. Deletions cut 3 bases from V and 1 base from J, with 16 bases between. The DNA of the CDR3 is TGTGCCAGCAGCGCCACCGGGGTCGGAGTCCAAGAGACCCAGTACTTC. Its protein product is CASSATGVGVQETQYF.

The V and J genes are TRBV5-6 and TRBJ1-6; no clear D. The CDR3 covers 14 residues. Germline V gives CDR1 SGHDT, CDR2 YYEEEE. The ends were cut back, 1 base at V and 8 bases at J, with 10 bases in the middle. DNA of the CDR3: TGTGCCAGCAGCTTGTTCTCAGGAGATTCACCCCTCCACTTT. It yields the protein CASSLFSGDSPLHF.